One and the same sample provided the 21 T cell receptor beta chains below, sequenced in a study of low-dose radiotherapy and immunotherapy resistance in tumors (dated 2022 in TCRdb). The instrument given in TCRdb is Illumina HiSeq 2500. First-strand cDNA was synthesized using Superscript III and a set of TRAV- and TRBV-specific primers, so that both TCRalpha and TCRbeta chains were covered. TCRs were amplified with Phusion for 15 to 20 PCR cycles using a constant-region primer together with the adapter attached to the V primers. TCRdb trimmed public reads at Q25 via fastp, called clones via MiXCR and kept in-frame beta chains. Each CDR3 protein gets just one entry, which takes the most common genes and DNA from the rows behind it. In all, the sample holds around 68,000 distinct CDR3 sequences, and more than 20% of those were seen once. In total, the top ten clones hold 6% to 7% of the sample. The meaning of the sample's time point label: before trial treatment.

This specimen was PBMCs, taken before treatment. The receptors were gathered from a male donor with rectosigmoid adenocarcinoma.

This clonotype was found many times. V and J are TRBV12-5 and TRBJ2-7, with 7 positions matching TRBD2. The CDR3 covers 15 residues. Trimming at V came to 5 bases and at J to 4 bases, leaving 11 bases not matched to a gene. CDR1 and CDR2 from the germline V gene are LGHNT and FRNRAP. CDR3 sequence: CASGARSGGRYEQYF. CDR3 bases: TGTGCTAGTGGTGCCCGTTCGGGGGGTCGGTACGAGCAGTACTTC.

This clonotype was counted at least ten times. The rearrangement joins TRBV11-2 to TRBJ2-3; 13 bases agree with TRBD2. Germline CDR1 SGHAT, CDR2 FQNNGV. V lost 4 bases and J lost 2; bases outside the gene matches: 3. The CDR3 loop spans 16 amino acids. The CDR3 protein is CASSSGTSGITDTQYF. CDR3 nucleotide sequence: TGTGCCAGCAGCTCGGGGACTAGCGGGATCACAGATACGCAGTATTTT.

This clonotype was detected many times. This chain joins TRBV28 and TRBJ1-2, with a possible D match to TRBD1 (6 bases). The CDR3 has 15 amino acids. Germline CDR1 and CDR2: MDHEN and SYDVKM. The V end lost 0 bases, the J end lost 5 bases, and 13 bases lay between the germline ends. The CDR3 here is CASSLWAGAMYGYTF. For the CDR3, the DNA is TGTGCCAGCAGTTTATGGGCAGGGGCAATGTATGGCTACACCTTC.

This clonotype was seen repeatedly, ten times or more. The chain recombines TRBV15 with TRBJ1-4; TRBD1 agrees at 8 bases. This CDR3 region has 12 residues. Germline V gives CDR1 LNHNV, CDR2 YYDKDF (reference sequence). V lost 11 bases and J lost 5; bases outside the gene matches: 4. Here the CDR3 DNA reads TGTGCCTCCCGGGACAGGAATGAAAAACTGTTTTTT. As protein: CASRDRNEKLFF.

This clonotype was seen repeatedly, ten times or more. The V gene is TRBV7-9, the J gene TRBJ2-5; weak D call: TRBD2 (6 bases). The CDR3 has 13 amino acids. Germline CDR1 reads SEHNR; CDR2 reads FQNEAQ (reference sequence). V was trimmed by 3 bases and J by 2 bases, leaving 7 bases between them. The CDR3 nucleotides are TGTGCCAGCAGCTTTAGCGGACAAGAGACCCAGTACTTC. Protein product: CASSFSGQETQYF.

This clonotype was counted many times. This chain joins TRBV4-3 and TRBJ2-7; D call uncertain. The length of the CDR3 is 14 residues. From germline, CDR1 is LGHNA and CDR2 YSLEER. Trimming shortened V by 0 bases and J by 1 base, and 7 bases separated the two germline ends. This CDR3 is CASSQEAGSYEQYF. CDR3 DNA: TGCGCCAGCAGCCAAGAAGCTGGGTCCTACGAGCAGTACTTC.

About this clonotype itself: With only one base between it and a far larger clone, this is likely a read error. The gene calls are TRBV7-2 and TRBJ2-4; 10 bases align to TRBD2. The CDR3 length is 15 residues. Germline assignment: CDR1 SGHTA and CDR2 FQGNSA. J gave up 13 bases and V 6 bases, and 15 bases lay outside the gene matches. CDR3 amino acids: CASSDGSGRVSEQYF. CDR3 sequence (DNA): TGTGCCAGCAGTGACGGGAGCGGGAGGGTTTCTGAGCAGTACTTC.

The rearrangement joins TRBV7-3 to TRBJ1-1; no definite D call. V gave up 0 bases and J gave up 1 base, with 6 bases separating them. CDR1 SGHTA and CDR2 FQGTGA come from the germline V gene. CDR3 size: 14 residues. CDR3 in amino acids: CASSLTRKNTEAFF. The CDR3, as DNA: TGTGCCAGCAGCTTAACCAGAAAGAACACTGAAGCTTTCTTT.

Many counts were recorded for this clonotype. This sequence joins TRBV4-1 and TRBJ2-1; 9 bases fit TRBD1. The CDR3 is 16 amino acids. The germline V gene has CDR1 MGHRA and CDR2 YSYEKL. The J segment lost 5 bases and the V segment lost 1 base, leaving 6 bases of the junction unmatched. As DNA, the CDR3 is TGCGCCAGCAGCCAAGGCCGGGACAGGGTAAACAATGAGCAGTTCTTC. Protein product: CASSQGRDRVNNEQFF.

The chain carries TRBV5-1 and TRBJ2-7; 8 bases match TRBD1. V lost 1 base and J lost 7; bases outside the gene matches: 7. CDR3 length equals 14 residues. Germline V gives CDR1 SGHRS, CDR2 YFSETQ. The CDR3 coding sequence is TGCGCCAGCAGCTTGAACCAGGGGGCTTGGGAGCAGTACTTC. Protein: CASSLNQGAWEQYF.

This clonotype was seen at least ten times. The chain couples TRBV29-1 to TRBJ2-7, with 7 positions matching TRBD1. With V trimmed by 7 bases and J by 0 bases, 3 bases remained unmatched. Germline V gene data show CDR1 as SQVTM and CDR2 as ANQGSEA. The CDR3 extends over 12 amino acids. The CDR3 nucleotides are TGCAGCGCCCACAGGGGCTCCTACGAGCAGTACTTC. Protein sequence: CSAHRGSYEQYF.

This clonotype was observed many times. The chain is built from TRBV6-2 or TRBV6-3 and TRBJ2-2; 8 positions agree with TRBD1. CDR1 and CDR2 from the germline V gene are MNHEY and SVGEGT. J was trimmed by 3 bases and V by 6 bases; bases with no gene match: 6. The CDR3 covers 15 residues. The CDR3 DNA is TGTGCCAGCAGCCCTCCGGACAGGGACACCGGGGAGCTGTTTTTT. Residues: CASSPPDRDTGELFF.

In its sample, this clonotype was seen many times. The V call is TRBV5-1, the J call TRBJ2-1; D unclear. The CDR3 has 12 residues. Per germline, CDR1 SGHRS and CDR2 YFSETQ. V was pared by 1 base and J by 6 bases, with 5 bases between. The CDR3 DNA reads as TGCGCCAGCAGCTTGAATCGCAATGAGCAGTTCTTC. This encodes CASSLNRNEQFF.

This clonotype was observed once. A far larger clone is a single base away, which makes a read error likely. Since no conserved phenylalanine or tryptophan closes the CDR3, a read error is the likely cause. The chain is built from TRBV7-6 and TRBJ2-3, with unresolved D. V lost 4 bases, J lost 1 base, and 9 bases lay in between. CDR1 is SGHVS and CDR2 is FNYEAQ in the germline V gene. The length of the CDR3 is 14 residues. CDR3 nucleotides: TGTGCCAGCAGCTCATCTACCGGCACAGATACGCAGTATTCT. Translated: CASSSSTGTDTQYS.

This clonotype was counted many times. V and J are TRBV20-1 and TRBJ1-5; TRBD1 is a possible D gene (5 bases). The V end lost 2 bases, the J end lost 0 bases, and 11 bases lay between the germline ends. Germline V CDR1 and CDR2: DFQATT, SNEGSKA (reference sequence). This CDR3 is built from 15 residues. The CDR3 reads CSARSSGGSNQPQHF. The CDR3, as DNA: TGCAGTGCTAGATCATCGGGGGGTAGCAATCAGCCCCAGCATTTT.

Note on this clonotype: A far larger clone is off by one base, so a read error is likely. The J gene is TRBJ2-7, the V gene TRBV6-6, with a tentative D call TRBD2 (5 bases). Trimming removed 7 bases from V and 7 bases from J, with 20 bases in between. CDR1 and CDR2 (germline): MNHNY, SVGAGI (reference sequence). The CDR3 runs to 14 residues. The CDR3: CASKWNEGGDEQYF. The CDR3 DNA reads TGTGCCAGCAAGTGGAACGAGGGCGGCGATGAGCAGTACTTC.

Concerning this clonotype itself: A far larger clone is a single base away, which makes a read error likely. The V gene is TRBV12-3 or TRBV12-4, the J gene TRBJ2-7, with D unresolved. The CDR3 runs to 14 residues. The ends were cut back, 3 bases at V and 7 bases at J, with 16 bases in the middle. The DNA for the CDR3 is TGTGCCAGCAGTTTGGCCCAGAGCTACAATGAGCAGTACTTC. Encoded protein: CASSLAQSYNEQYF.

On this clonotype: This sequence is one base from a far larger clone and is likely a read error. The chain recombines TRBV5-1 with TRBJ2-7, with TRBD2 matching 14 bases. The germline CDR1 and CDR2 sequences are SGHRS and YFSETQ. The CDR3 sequence is 15 residues long. Losses at the gene ends were 4 bases for V and 7 bases for J; bases not matched to a gene: 7. DNA for the CDR3: TGCGCCAGCAGCCCCGGGACTAGCGGGAGTAATGAGCAGTACTTC. Translated: CASSPGTSGSNEQYF. The whole variable domain, remainder taken from reference TRBV5-1 and TRBJ2-7, is KAGVTQTPRYLIKTRGQQVTLSCSPISGHRSVSWYQQTPGQGLQFLFEYFSETQRNKGNFPGRFSGRQFSNSRSEMNVSTLELGDSALYLCASSPGTSGSNEQYFGPGTRLTVT.

This chain uses TRBV28 with TRBJ2-1; TRBD2 agrees at 13 bases. Germline V gene lookup returns CDR1 MDHEN and CDR2 SYDVKM. The length of the CDR3 is 15 residues. J was trimmed by 6 bases and V by 7 bases; bases with no gene match: 6. This CDR3 reads CASTTSGRAFNEQFF. DNA of the CDR3: TGTGCCAGCACTACTAGCGGGAGGGCCTTCAATGAGCAGTTCTTC.

This clonotype came up many times. The chain joins TRBV2 to TRBJ2-4, with TRBD1 matching 7 bases. This CDR3 has 15 residues. Germline V gene lookup returns CDR1 SNHLY and CDR2 FYNNEI. V dropped 3 bases and J dropped 5; count of bases not matched to a gene: 7. CDR3 nucleotide sequence: TGTGCCAGCAGTGATTACAGGACAGGTGAAAACATTCAGTACTTC. It translates to CASSDYRTGENIQYF.

The chain has TRBV19 and TRBJ2-3; D gene uncertain. This CDR3 has 15 amino acids. Per the germline V gene, CDR1 is LNHDA and CDR2 is SQIVND (reference sequence). With 7 bases removed from V and 0 bases from J, the gap between germline ends came to 14 bases. The CDR3 protein is CASTPNSRSTDTQYF. In DNA, the CDR3 is TGTGCCAGTACACCGAACTCGCGTAGCACAGATACGCAGTATTTT.